This T cell receptor (beta chain) was found in a study of T cells after somatic rescue of genetic block. The assay was immunoSEQ multiplex PCR, and TCRdb's table has in-frame clones only and misses some. The sample records about 14,000 clones, over 60% being singletons. The germline V gene encodes CDR1 SGHAT and CDR2 FQNNGV. Between the trimmed V and J ends, which lost 6 bases and 3 bases, there was a span of 23 bases. The CDR3 totals 17 residues. The J gene is TRBJ2-5, the V gene TRBV11-2; D tentatively reads TRBD1 or TRBD2 (5 bases each). The source is a man younger than 30. The sequenced sample was peripheral blood mononuclear cells (PBMCs). CDR3 in DNA: TGTGCCAGCAGATTCCGCCCCGGGACCGTAGCCAAAGAGACCCAGTACTTC. It specifies CASRFRPGTVAKETQYF. Full variable domain (remainder filled in from reference TRBV11-2 and TRBJ2-5): EAGVAQSPRYKIIEKRQSVAFWCNPISGHATLYWYQQILGQGPKLLIQFQNNGVVDDSQLPKDRFSAERLKGVDSTLKIQPAKLEDSAVYLCASRFRPGTVAKETQYFGPGTRLLVL.